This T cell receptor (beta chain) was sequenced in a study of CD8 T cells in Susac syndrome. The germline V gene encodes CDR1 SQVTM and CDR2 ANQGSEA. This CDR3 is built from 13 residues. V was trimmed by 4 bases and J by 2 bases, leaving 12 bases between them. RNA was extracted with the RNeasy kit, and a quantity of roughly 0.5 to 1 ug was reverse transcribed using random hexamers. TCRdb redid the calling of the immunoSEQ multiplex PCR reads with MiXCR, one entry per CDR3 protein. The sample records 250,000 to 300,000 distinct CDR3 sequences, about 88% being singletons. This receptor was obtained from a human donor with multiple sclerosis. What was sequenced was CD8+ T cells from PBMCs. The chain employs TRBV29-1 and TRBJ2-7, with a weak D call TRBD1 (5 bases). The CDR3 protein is CSVVDKGPYEQYF. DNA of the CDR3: TGCAGCGTTGTCGACAAGGGGCCCTACGAGCAGTACTTC.